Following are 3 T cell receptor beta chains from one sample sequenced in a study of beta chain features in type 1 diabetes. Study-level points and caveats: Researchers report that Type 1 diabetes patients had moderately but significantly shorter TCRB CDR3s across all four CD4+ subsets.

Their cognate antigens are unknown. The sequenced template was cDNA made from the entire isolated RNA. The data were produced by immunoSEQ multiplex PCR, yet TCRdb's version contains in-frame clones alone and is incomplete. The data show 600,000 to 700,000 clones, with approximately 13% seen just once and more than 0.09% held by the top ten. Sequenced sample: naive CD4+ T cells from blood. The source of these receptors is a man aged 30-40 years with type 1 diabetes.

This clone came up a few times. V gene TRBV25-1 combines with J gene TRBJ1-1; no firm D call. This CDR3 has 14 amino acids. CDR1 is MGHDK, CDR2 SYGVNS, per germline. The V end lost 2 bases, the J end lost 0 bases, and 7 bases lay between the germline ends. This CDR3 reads CASSEERMNTEAFF. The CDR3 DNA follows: TGTGCCAGCAGTGAAGAACGGATGAACACTGAAGCTTTCTTT.

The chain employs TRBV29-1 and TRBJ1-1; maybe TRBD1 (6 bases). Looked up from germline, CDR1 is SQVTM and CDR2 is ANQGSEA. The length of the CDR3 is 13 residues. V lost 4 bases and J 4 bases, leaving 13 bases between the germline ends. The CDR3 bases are TGCAGCGTTGGAGGAGTGGGGGCCACTGAAGCTTTCTTT. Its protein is CSVGGVGATEAFF.

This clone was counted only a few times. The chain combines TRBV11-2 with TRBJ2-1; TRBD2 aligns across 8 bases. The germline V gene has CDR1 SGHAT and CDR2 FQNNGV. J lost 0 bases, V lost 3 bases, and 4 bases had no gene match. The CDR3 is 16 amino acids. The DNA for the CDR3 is TGTGCCAGCAGCTTTGGAGGGACTAGCTCCTACAATGAGCAGTTCTTC. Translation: CASSFGGTSSYNEQFF.